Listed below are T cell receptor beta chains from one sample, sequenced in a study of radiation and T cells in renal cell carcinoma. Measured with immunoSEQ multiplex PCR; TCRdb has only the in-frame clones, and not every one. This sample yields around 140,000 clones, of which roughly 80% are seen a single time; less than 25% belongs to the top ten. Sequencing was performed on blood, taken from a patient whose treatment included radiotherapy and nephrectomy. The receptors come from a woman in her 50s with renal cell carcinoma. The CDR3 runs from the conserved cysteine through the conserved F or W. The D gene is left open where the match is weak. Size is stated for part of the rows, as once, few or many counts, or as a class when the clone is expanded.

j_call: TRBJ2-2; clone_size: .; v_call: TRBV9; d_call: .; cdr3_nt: TGTGCCAGCAGCGTAGGGCGGAACACCGGGGAGCTGTTTTTT; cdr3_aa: CASSVGRNTGELFF
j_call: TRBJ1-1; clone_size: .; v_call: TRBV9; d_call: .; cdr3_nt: TGTGCCAGCAGCGTAGGAGGGAATTCCAACACTGAAGCTTTCTTT; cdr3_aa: CASSVGGNSNTEAFF
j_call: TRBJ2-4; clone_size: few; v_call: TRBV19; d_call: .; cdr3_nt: TGTGCCAGTAGTATGTCTAGAGGGGACATTCAGTACTTC; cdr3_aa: CASSMSRGDIQYF
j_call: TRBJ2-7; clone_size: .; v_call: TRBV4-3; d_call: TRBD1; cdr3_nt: TGCGCCAGCAGCCGCCGAAATTCCGGGACAGGGGTCGCAGAAATCTACGAGCAGTACTTC; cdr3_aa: CASSRRNSGTGVAEIYEQYF
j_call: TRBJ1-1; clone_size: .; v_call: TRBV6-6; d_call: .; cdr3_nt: TGTGCCAGCAGCCCCGAGGGGTATTTCACTGAAGCTTTCTTT; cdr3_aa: CASSPEGYFTEAFF
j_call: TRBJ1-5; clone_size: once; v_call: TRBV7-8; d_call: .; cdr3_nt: TGTGCCAGCACGAGATCCTATAGCAATCAGCCCCAGCATTTT; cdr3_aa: CASTRSYSNQPQHF
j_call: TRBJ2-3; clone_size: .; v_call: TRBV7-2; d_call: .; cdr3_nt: TGTGCCAGCAGCTTAGGGTCTGGAGATACGCAGTATTTT; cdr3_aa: CASSLGSGDTQYF
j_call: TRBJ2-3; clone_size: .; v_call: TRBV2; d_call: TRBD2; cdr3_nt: TGTGCCAGCTCAAGGGGAGGGAGGGCCACCTTT; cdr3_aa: CASSRGGRATF
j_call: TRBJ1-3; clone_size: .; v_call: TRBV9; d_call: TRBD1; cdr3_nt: TGTGCCAGCAGCACCAGACAGGGCGCGGGAAACACCATATATTTT; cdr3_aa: CASSTRQGAGNTIYF
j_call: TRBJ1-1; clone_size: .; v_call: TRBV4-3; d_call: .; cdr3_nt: TGCGCCAGCAGCCAAGTGATGGGCGCGACCGCTTTCTTT; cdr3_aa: CASSQVMGATAFF
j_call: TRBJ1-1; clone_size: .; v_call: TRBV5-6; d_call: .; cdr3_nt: TGTGCCAGCAGCTTGCGGGGCACTGAAGCTTTCTTT; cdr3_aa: CASSLRGTEAFF
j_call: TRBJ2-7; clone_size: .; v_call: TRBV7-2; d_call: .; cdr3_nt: TGTGCCAGCAGCTTTCGTCGGGTCTCTGACGAGCAGTACTTC; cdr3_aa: CASSFRRVSDEQYF
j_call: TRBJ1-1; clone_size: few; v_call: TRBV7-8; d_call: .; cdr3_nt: TGTGCCAGCAGCCCGTCTACTGGGAACACTGAAGCTTTCTTT; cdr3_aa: CASSPSTGNTEAFF
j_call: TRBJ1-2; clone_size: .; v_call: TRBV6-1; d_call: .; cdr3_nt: TGTGCCAGCAGTGAGAACCCTAACTATGGCTACACCTTC; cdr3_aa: CASSENPNYGYTF
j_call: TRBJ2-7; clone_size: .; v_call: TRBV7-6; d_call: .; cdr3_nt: TGTGCCAGCAGCTTATTCAGTAGCGAATACTCCTACGAGCAGTACTTC; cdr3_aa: CASSLFSSEYSYEQYF
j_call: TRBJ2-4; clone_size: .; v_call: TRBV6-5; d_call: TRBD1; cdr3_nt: TGTGCCAGCAGTTACAGTTTCGGGACAGGGAAAAACATTCAGTACTTC; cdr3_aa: CASSYSFGTGKNIQYF
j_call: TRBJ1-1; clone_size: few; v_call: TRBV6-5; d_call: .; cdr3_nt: TGTGCCAGCAGTTTAGCCCCCGTAAGGGACACTGAAGCTTTCTTT; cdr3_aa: CASSLAPVRDTEAFF
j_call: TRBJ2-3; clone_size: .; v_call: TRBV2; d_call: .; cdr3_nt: TGTGCCAGCAGTGAATTAAGGGATACGCAGTATTTT; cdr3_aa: CASSELRDTQYF
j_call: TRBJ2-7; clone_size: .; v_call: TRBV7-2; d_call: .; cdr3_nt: TGTGCCAGCACCCGGGCTAAGGGGCCTTACGAGCAGTACTTC; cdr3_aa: CASTRAKGPYEQYF
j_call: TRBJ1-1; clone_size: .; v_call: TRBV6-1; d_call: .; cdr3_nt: TGTGCCAGCAACCGGGACTCACGTACTGAAGCTTTCTTT; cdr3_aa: CASNRDSRTEAFF
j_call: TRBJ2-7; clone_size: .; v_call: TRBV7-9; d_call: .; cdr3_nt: TGTGCCAGCAGCTCCTCGCTGGGTACAGGGAATACCTACGAGCAGTACTTC; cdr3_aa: CASSSSLGTGNTYEQYF
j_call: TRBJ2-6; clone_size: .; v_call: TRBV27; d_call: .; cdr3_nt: TGTGCCAGCAGTTTATCCACTGGGGCCAACGTCCTGACTTTC; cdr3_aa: CASSLSTGANVLTF
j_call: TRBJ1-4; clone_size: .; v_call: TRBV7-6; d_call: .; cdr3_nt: TGTGCCAGCAGCTTAATAGCAGCCCTCGGGGCAACTAATGAAAAACTGTTTTTT; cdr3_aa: CASSLIAALGATNEKLFF
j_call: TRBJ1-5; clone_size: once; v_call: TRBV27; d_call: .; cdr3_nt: TGTGCCAGCAGTCCCCGAAACAATCAGCCCCAGCATTTT; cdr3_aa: CASSPRNNQPQHF
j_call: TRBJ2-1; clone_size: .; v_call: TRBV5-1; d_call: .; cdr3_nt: TGCGCCAGCAGCCACCTCTTGCGTAGCTCCTACAATGAGCAGTTCTTC; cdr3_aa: CASSHLLRSSYNEQFF
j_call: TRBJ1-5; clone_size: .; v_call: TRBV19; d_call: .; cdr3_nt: TGTGCCAGTAGTCCCATCAGACAGGTCAATCAGCCCCAGCATTTT; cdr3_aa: CASSPIRQVNQPQHF
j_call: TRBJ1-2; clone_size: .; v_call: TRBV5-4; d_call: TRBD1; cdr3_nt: TGTGCCAGCAGCTTGGGACAGGGAGTCGGTAACTATGGCTACACCTTC; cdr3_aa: CASSLGQGVGNYGYTF
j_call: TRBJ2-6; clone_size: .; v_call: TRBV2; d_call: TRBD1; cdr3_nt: TGTGCCAGCAGCGGTAGGACAGGGGCGATCTCTGGGGCCAACGTCCTGACTTTC; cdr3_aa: CASSGRTGAISGANVLTF
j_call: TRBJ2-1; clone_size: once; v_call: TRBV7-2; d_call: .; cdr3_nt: TGTGCCAGCAGCCCTGGGGGGGCTGGGAATGAGCAGTTCTTC; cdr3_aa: CASSPGGAGNEQFF
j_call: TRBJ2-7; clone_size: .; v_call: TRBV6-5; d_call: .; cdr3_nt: TGTGCCAGCAGTCCCGACCGGAGGAGGAAGTACTTC; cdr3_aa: CASSPDRRRKYF
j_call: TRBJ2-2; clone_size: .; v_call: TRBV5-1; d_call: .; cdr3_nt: TGCGCCAGCAGCTTGGCCACGGGGAACACCGGGGAGCTGTTTTTT; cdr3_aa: CASSLATGNTGELFF
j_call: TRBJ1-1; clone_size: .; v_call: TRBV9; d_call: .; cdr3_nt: TGTGCCAGCAGCGTAGGGCACACTGAAGCTTTCTTT; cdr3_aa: CASSVGHTEAFF
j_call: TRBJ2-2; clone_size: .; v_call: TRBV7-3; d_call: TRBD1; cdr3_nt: TGTGCCAGCAGCTCGGACAGGGAGTCCACCGGGGAGCTGTTTTTT; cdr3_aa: CASSSDRESTGELFF
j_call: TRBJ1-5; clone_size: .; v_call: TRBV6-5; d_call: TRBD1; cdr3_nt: TGTGCCAGCAGACCGATCGGACAGGGGGTCCAGCCCCAGCATTTT; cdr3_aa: CASRPIGQGVQPQHF
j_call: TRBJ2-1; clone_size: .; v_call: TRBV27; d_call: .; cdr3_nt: TGTGCCAGCAGTTGGGGGCAGGGGAAGCAGTTCTTC; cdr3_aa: CASSWGQGKQFF
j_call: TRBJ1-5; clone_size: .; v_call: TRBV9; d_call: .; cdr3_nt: TGTGCCAGCAGCGTAGATCCGGGAGGCCAGCCCCAGCATTTT; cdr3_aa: CASSVDPGGQPQHF
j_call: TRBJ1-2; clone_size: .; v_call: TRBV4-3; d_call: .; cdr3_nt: TGCGCCAGCAGCCAAGAACATGGACAGCCCGCCGGTGGCTACACCTTC; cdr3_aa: CASSQEHGQPAGGYTF
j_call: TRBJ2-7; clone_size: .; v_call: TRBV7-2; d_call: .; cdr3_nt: TGTGCCAGCAGCCCCCGCAGCTACGAGCAGTACTTC; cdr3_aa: CASSPRSYEQYF
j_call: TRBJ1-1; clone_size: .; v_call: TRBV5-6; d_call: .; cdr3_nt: TGTGCCAGCAGCTTCCGCTCCGACGGAACGACAGCGGACGCTTTCTTT; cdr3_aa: CASSFRSDGTTADAFF